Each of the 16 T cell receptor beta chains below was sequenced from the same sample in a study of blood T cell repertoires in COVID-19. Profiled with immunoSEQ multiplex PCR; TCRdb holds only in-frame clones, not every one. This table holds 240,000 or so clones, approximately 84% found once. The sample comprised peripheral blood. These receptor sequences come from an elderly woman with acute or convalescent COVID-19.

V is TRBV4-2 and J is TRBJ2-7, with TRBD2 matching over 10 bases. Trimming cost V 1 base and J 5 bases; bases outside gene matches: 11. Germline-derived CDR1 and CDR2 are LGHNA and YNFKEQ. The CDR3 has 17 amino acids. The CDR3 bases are TGTGCCAGCAGCCAAGCGTCTCTAGCGGGGGTTCGGGACGAGCAGTACTTC. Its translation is CASSQASLAGVRDEQYF.

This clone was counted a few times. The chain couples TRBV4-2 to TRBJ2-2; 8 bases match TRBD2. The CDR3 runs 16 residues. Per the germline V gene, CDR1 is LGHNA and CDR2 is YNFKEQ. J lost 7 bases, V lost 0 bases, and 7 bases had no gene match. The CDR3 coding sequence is TGTGCCAGCAGCCAAGATTACGGGAGGGCTAACGGGGAGCTGTTTTTT. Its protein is CASSQDYGRANGELFF.

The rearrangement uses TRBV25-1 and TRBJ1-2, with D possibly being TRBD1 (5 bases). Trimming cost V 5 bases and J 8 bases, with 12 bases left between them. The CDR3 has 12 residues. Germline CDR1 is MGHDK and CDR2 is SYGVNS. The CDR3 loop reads CASSIPGRGYTF. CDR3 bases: TGTGCCAGCAGTATTCCAGGGCGCGGCTACACCTTC.

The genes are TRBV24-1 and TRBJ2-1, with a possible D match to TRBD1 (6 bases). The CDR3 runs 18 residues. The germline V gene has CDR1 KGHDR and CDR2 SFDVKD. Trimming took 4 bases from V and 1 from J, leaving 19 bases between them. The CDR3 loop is CATSDHFTGHGSYNEQFF. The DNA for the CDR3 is TGTGCCACCAGTGACCACTTTACAGGGCATGGATCCTACAATGAGCAGTTCTTC.

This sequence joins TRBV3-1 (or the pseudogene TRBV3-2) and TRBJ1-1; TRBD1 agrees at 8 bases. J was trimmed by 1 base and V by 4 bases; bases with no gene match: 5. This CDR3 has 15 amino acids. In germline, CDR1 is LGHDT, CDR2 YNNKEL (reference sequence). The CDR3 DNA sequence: TGTGCCAGCAGCCCATTGGACAGGGCGAACACTGAAGCTTTCTTT. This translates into CASSPLDRANTEAFF.

CDR3 residues: CASSYSLAGGFQETQYF. CDR3 DNA sequence: TGTGCCAGCAGTTACTCTCTAGCGGGGGGATTCCAAGAGACCCAGTACTTC. The chain recombines TRBV6-2 or TRBV6-3 with TRBJ2-5; 11 nucleotides match TRBD2. After removal of 0 bases from V and 1 base from J, the junction contained 4 bases not matched to a gene. There are 17 residues in the CDR3. Germline V gene sequence: CDR1 MNHEY, CDR2 SVGEGT.

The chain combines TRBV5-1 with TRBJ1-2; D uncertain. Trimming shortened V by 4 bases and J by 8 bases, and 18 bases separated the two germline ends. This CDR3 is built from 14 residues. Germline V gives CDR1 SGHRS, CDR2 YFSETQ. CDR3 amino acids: CASSTTTRDTGYTF. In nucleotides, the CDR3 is TGCGCCAGCAGCACAACAACGAGGGATACGGGCTACACCTTC.

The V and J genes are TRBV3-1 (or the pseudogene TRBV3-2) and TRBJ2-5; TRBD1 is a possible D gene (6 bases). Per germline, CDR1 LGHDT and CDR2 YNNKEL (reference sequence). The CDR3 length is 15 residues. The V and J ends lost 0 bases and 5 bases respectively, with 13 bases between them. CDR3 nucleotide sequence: TGTGCCAGCAGCCAAGAAGCAGGGACACAGGAGACCCAGTACTTC. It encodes CASSQEAGTQETQYF.

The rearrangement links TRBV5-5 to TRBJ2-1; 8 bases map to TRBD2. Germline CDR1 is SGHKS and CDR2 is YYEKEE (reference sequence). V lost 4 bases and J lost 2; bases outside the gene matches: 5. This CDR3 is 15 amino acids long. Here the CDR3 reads CASSERGPAYNEQFF. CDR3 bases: TGTGCCAGCAGCGAGCGGGGGCCCGCCTACAATGAGCAGTTCTTC.

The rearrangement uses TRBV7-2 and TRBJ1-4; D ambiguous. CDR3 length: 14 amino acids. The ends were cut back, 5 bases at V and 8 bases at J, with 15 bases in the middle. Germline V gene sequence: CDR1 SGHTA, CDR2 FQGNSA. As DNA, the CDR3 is TGTGCCAGCAGCCCGTCCAGGTTGGGCGAAAAACTGTTTTTT. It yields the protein CASSPSRLGEKLFF.

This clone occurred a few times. CDR3 sequence: CASTSQGNWDYGYTF. For the CDR3, the DNA is TGTGCCAGCACCTCGCAGGGTAACTGGGACTATGGCTACACCTTC. The rearrangement joins TRBV5-6 to TRBJ1-2; a possible D gene is TRBD1 (5 bases). The germline V gene has CDR1 SGHDT and CDR2 YYEEEE. The CDR3 is 15 residues long. Trimming shortened V by 6 bases and J by 3 bases, and 18 bases separated the two germline ends.

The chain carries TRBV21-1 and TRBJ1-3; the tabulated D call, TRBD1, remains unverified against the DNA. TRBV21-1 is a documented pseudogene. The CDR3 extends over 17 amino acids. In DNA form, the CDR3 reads TGTGCCAGCAGCCCCCCCCGCACCAGATACTCTGGAAACACCATATATTTT. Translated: CASSPPRTRYSGNTIYF.

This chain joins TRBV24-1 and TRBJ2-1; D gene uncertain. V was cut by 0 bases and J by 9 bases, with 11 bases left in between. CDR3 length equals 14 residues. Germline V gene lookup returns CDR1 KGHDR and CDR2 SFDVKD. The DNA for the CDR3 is TGTGCCACCAGTGATTTGACTATCTCCGTTGAGCAGTTCTTC. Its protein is CATSDLTISVEQFF.

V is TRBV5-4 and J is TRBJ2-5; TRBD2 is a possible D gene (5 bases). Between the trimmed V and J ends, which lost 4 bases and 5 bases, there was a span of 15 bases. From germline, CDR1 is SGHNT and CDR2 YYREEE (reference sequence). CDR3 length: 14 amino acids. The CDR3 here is CASSPDLLVETQYF. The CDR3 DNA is TGTGCCAGCAGCCCGGACTTGCTGGTCGAGACCCAGTACTTC.

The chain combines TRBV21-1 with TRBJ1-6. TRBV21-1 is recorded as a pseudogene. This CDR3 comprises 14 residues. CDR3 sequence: CASSKDFHNSPLHF. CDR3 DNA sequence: TGTGCCAGCAGCAAGGACTTCCATAATTCACCCCTCCACTTT.

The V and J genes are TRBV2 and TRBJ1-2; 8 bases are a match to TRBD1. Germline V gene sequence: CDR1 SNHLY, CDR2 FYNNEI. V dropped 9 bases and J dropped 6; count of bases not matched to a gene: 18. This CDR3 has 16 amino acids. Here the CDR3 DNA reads TGTGCCAGTAGGGGGGCAGGGGGCGGATATGAGAATGGCTACACCTTC. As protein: CASRGAGGGYENGYTF.